This T cell receptor beta chain was captured in a study of T-cell reconstitution after alpha-beta-depleted transplantation in children. Library preparation (for TCRbeta) was performed with unique molecular identifiers. TCRdb used MiXCR to reprocess the PCR reads, holding one entry per CDR3 protein. Found here are 380,000 or so distinct CDR3 sequences, approximately 12% of them singletons; the top ten hold about 4%. Ten or more counts support this clonotype. The material sequenced was PBMCs, taken from the stem cell graft. The sequence derives from a human donor who donated a stem cell graft to a child with Fanconi anemia.

The CDR3 coding sequence is TGTGCCAGCAGTTACTCCGCAAGGACAGGGAACATGGAAGCTTTCTTT. Its translation: CASSYSARTGNMEAFF. The chain carries TRBV6-5 and TRBJ1-1; 8 positions match TRBD1. The CDR3 is made up of 16 amino acids. Germline CDR1 reads MNHEY; CDR2 reads SVGAGI. V trimming: 0 bases; J trimming: 8 bases; junction bases outside the gene matches: 11.